This T cell receptor (beta chain) was captured by sequencing in a study of T-cell reconstitution after alpha-beta-depleted transplantation in children. This clonotype was observed at least ten times. V was pared by 5 bases and J by 9 bases, with 6 bases of the junction left unmatched. This CDR3 spans 13 amino acids. Unique molecular identifiers were incorporated into the prepared TCRbeta library. From the PCR reads, TCRdb called clonotypes with MiXCR, one entry per CDR3 protein. The table has 200,000 to 250,000 distinct CDR3 sequences, about 7% seen once; the top ten hold 5.5%. This chain links TRBV12-3 or TRBV12-4 with TRBJ2-4; 8 positions match TRBD2. The sequencing here drew on PBMCs, taken before TCRalphabeta/CD19-depleted stem cell transplant. The TCR originated in a boy under 10 years old with acute lymphoblastic leukemia, due to receive a stem cell transplant. The CDR3 coding sequence is TGTGCCAGCAGTACCGGACGGGAGGGCATTCAGTACTTC. It encodes CASSTGREGIQYF.